These T cell receptor beta chains were read from a single sample in a study of molecular identifiers for immune sequencing clone quantification. In TCRdb, the PCR reads were re-called with MiXCR into one record per CDR3 protein. This sample has about 68,000 distinct CDR3 sequences, with around 18% found just once. The sequencing sample was made of naive CD8+ T cells from blood, with Jurkat cell RNA spiked in. Source of these receptors: a human donor in good health. Some libraries in this study had Jurkat cell RNA spiked in. CDR3s include the opening cysteine and the closing phenylalanine or tryptophan. A D gene is named only where the DNA matches it firmly. Size values are once, few and many counts, or a class for expanded clones, and some rows have none.

TRBV27,NA,TRBJ2-3,many,TGTGCCAGCAGCCGTGCTAGGCTCACAGATACGCAGTATTTT,CASSRARLTDTQYF
TRBV20-1,TRBD1,TRBJ1-2,many,TGCAGTGCTAGAGATCGACAGGGGAACTATGGCTACACCTTC,CSARDRQGNYGYTF
TRBV11-3,NA,TRBJ2-1,few,TGTGCCAGCAGCTTAACCAGGGTCAATGAGCAGTTCTTC,CASSLTRVNEQFF
TRBV6-2/TRBV6-3,NA,TRBJ2-7,many,TGTGCCAGCAGGCCTCTAGGAAACGAGCAGTACTTC,CASRPLGNEQYF
TRBV7-6,NA,TRBJ2-5,many,TGTGCCAGCAGCTTATGGTCCCCTAGTACGTACCAAGAGACCCAGTACTTC,CASSLWSPSTYQETQYF
TRBV20-1,NA,TRBJ1-5,many,TGCAGTGCTAGATCGTTCAGGGTAGATCAGCCCCAGCATTTT,CSARSFRVDQPQHF
TRBV2,NA,TRBJ1-1,NA,TGTGCCACCACACGCCCATCTGAAGCTTTCTTT,CATTRPSEAFF
TRBV2,NA,TRBJ1-1,many,TGTGCCAGCAGTGAAGTACGTGGGCAGGGGTTCGGCACTGAAGCTTTCTTT,CASSEVRGQGFGTEAFF
TRBV4-1,NA,TRBJ2-7,many,TGCGCCAGCAGCCACAAGGTAACCGGGACGAGCTCCTACGAGCAGTACTTC,CASSHKVTGTSSYEQYF
TRBV6-5,TRBD2,TRBJ2-7,many,TGTGCCAGCAGTTACCCTAGCGGGGCCTCCTACGAGCAGTACTTC,CASSYPSGASYEQYF
TRBV19,TRBD2,TRBJ2-1,many,TGTGCCAGTAGTATGGGACTAGCGACCTACAATGAGCAGTTCTTC,CASSMGLATYNEQFF
TRBV10-2,TRBD2,TRBJ2-1,many,TGCGCCAGCAGGGGGGGAGCGGGAGGCTCCTACAATGAGCAGTTCTTC,CASRGGAGGSYNEQFF
TRBV5-4,TRBD2,TRBJ2-1,many,TGTGCCAGCAGCTTGGCCACTAGCGGGAGCGGGTACAATGAGCAGTTCTTC,CASSLATSGSGYNEQFF
TRBV27,TRBD2,TRBJ2-7,NA,TGTGCCAGCAGTTTGCTAGCGGGTGTGGACGAGCAGTACTTC,CASSLLAGVDEQYF